This paragraph covers one TCR beta chain sequence. TCRdb redid the calling of the 5' RACE reads with MiXCR, one entry per CDR3 protein. This table holds some 660,000 distinct CDR3 sequences, 8% to 9% found once. These data are taken from a study of identical twins. This same sample was also part of a study on yellow fever vaccine responses in identical twins.

The specimen was PBMCs. The TCR was taken from a woman between 18 and 30 years old in good health.

CDR3 DNA sequence: TGCGCCAGCAGCCAGATAGCGGGATGGGGGAGAGGTACGCAGTATTTT. Translating it yields CASSQIAGWGRGTQYF. The gene calls are TRBV4-1 and TRBJ2-3; 8 positions match TRBD2. This CDR3 is 16 amino acids long. Trimming took 3 bases from V and 8 from J; bases not matched to a gene: 13. The germline V gene encodes CDR1 MGHRA and CDR2 YSYEKL.